This T cell receptor (beta chain) comes out of a study of blood T cell repertoires in COVID-19. With 4 bases clipped from V and 0 bases from J, the junction kept 9 bases outside the gene matches. In germline, CDR1 is SQVTM, CDR2 ANQGSEA. CDR3 length equals 16 residues. In the original workflow: Estimates of nucleated cell counts were drawn from the amplification of reference gene primers. Only in-frame clones appear in the TCRdb table, and some are missing; sequencing was by immunoSEQ multiplex PCR. V, J and clone size derive from that table, while D and trimming were established from the DNA sequence. This sample yields around 150,000 clones, of which roughly 84% are seen a single time; about 8.9% belongs to the top ten.

Sequenced input: peripheral blood. This clonotype was obtained from a man aged 30-40 years with COVID-19, enrolled during active disease. The chain couples TRBV29-1 to TRBJ2-1; TRBD2 agrees at 7 bases. This CDR3 reads CSVGPRRERSYNEQFF. DNA of the CDR3: TGCAGCGTTGGCCCCCGGCGGGAGCGCTCCTACAATGAGCAGTTCTTC.